The entry that follows covers one T cell receptor beta chain sequence. This specimen comes from a study of shared clonotypes between healthy human individuals. Profiling relied on immunoSEQ multiplex PCR, and the TCRdb table lists in-frame clones only, not all of them. This sample has about 2 million clones, with over 85% found just once. Trimming took off 2 bases at V and 6 bases at J, with 11 bases between the two ends. The CDR3 covers 13 residues. CDR1 and CDR2 from the germline V gene are SQVTM and ANQGSEA. This TCR came from a man aged 18 to 35 in good health. The genes are TRBV29-1 and TRBJ2-1, with TRBD2 as a possible D gene (5 bases). The specimen sequenced was naive CD4+ T cells sorted from blood. Subset reported: CD45RA+ positively selected. The CDR3 nucleotides are TGCAGCGTTGAATCGCTAGCCGGCAATGAGCAGTTCTTC. This sequence encodes CSVESLAGNEQFF.